Below, 9 T cell receptor beta chains from the same sample are listed, as sequenced in a study of graft-versus-host responses after intestinal transplantation. The table came from immunoSEQ multiplex PCR; TCRdb's copy has only in-frame clones and leaves some out. Of around 9,400 clones detected, roughly 96% appear once; the ten largest clones hold around 15%. Here the sequenced sample was bone marrow, taken approximately 530 days after intestinal transplantation. These receptor sequences come from a human patient who received an intestinal transplant, so some T cells may come from the graft donor.

The table lists this clone with a count of one. The gene calls are TRBV11-3 and TRBJ2-1; 8 bases are a match to TRBD1. Germline assignment: CDR1 SGHNT and CDR2 YENEEA. The CDR3 runs to 15 residues. J was trimmed by 7 bases and V by 2 bases; bases with no gene match: 7. CDR3 coding DNA: TGTGCCAGCAGCTTAAGACGACAGGGGCGGAATGAGCAGTTCTTC. Protein product: CASSLRRQGRNEQFF.

CDR3 DNA: TGTGCCAGCAGTGAAGGGCCAGCCTCTGAAGCTTTCTTT. This codes for CASSEGPASEAFF. V gene TRBV6-1 combines with J gene TRBJ1-1; D is undetermined. CDR1 and CDR2 (germline): MNHNS, SASEGT. Trimming stripped 1 base from V and 6 bases from J, with 9 bases between. This CDR3 comprises 13 residues.

The rearrangement joins TRBV15 to TRBJ2-5; tentatively, D is TRBD2 (5 bases). Germline CDR1 reads LNHNV; CDR2 reads YYDKDF (reference sequence). This CDR3 is built from 16 residues. V shed 0 bases and J shed 7 bases, with 18 bases lying between them. This chain's CDR3 is CATSRESHSAQWTQYF. The CDR3, as DNA: TGTGCCACCAGCAGAGAAAGCCATAGCGCGCAATGGACCCAGTACTTC.

This clone was observed once. The rearrangement links TRBV9 to TRBJ2-7; 8 bases fit TRBD1. Germline V CDR1 and CDR2: SGDLS, YYNGEE. The CDR3 sequence is 16 residues long. The trim removed 0 bases at V and 4 bases at J, leaving 9 bases unmatched. The CDR3 sequence is CASSVAEDRAPYEQYF. CDR3 bases: TGTGCCAGCAGCGTAGCCGAGGACAGGGCCCCTTACGAGCAGTACTTC. Filled out from reference TRBV9 and TRBJ2-7, the complete variable domain reads DSGVTQTPKHLITATGQRVTLRCSPRSGDLSVYWYQQSLDQGLQFLIQYYNGEERAKGNILERFSAQQFPDLHSELNLSSLELGDSALYFCASSVAEDRAPYEQYFGPGTRLTVT.

The gene calls are TRBV27 and TRBJ1-3; 9 nucleotides agree with TRBD1. Per germline, CDR1 MNHEY and CDR2 SMNVEV (reference sequence). The CDR3 extends over 19 amino acids. J lost 0 bases, V lost 5 bases, and 14 bases had no gene match. CDR3 amino acids: CASSPWGTGPLASGNTIYF. In nucleotides, the CDR3 is TGTGCCAGCAGTCCATGGGGGACAGGGCCGTTGGCCTCTGGAAACACCATATATTTT.

This chain links TRBV19 with TRBJ2-1, with a tentative D call TRBD2 (6 bases). The CDR3 contains 15 residues. Germline V CDR1 and CDR2: LNHDA, SQIVND (reference sequence). V shed 4 bases and J shed 8 bases, with 18 bases lying between them. The CDR3 sequence: CASSNWEAVRDEQFF. For the CDR3, the DNA is TGTGCCAGTAGTAACTGGGAGGCCGTCCGGGATGAGCAGTTCTTC.

This clone appeared a single time. The chain couples TRBV11-2 to TRBJ2-1, with D possibly being TRBD1 (5 bases). CDR1 and CDR2 (germline): SGHAT, FQNNGV. V lost 1 base and J 4 bases, leaving 8 bases between the germline ends. The length of the CDR3 is 14 residues. The CDR3 reads CASSLGRQYNEQFF. In DNA form, the CDR3 reads TGTGCCAGCAGCTTAGGGAGACAGTACAATGAGCAGTTCTTC. The full variable domain, completed using reference TRBV11-2 and TRBJ2-1, is EAGVAQSPRYKIIEKRQSVAFWCNPISGHATLYWYQQILGQGPKLLIQFQNNGVVDDSQLPKDRFSAERLKGVDSTLKIQPAKLEDSAVYLCASSLGRQYNEQFFGPGTRLTVL.

The rearrangement uses TRBV4-3 and TRBJ2-7; D gene unclear. V lost 2 bases, J lost 1 base, and 15 bases lay in between. From germline, CDR1 is LGHNA and CDR2 YSLEER. The CDR3 length is 16 residues. The CDR3 is CASSQSPQLGSYEQYF. The CDR3 DNA is TGCGCCAGCAGCCAAAGCCCGCAGCTAGGTTCCTACGAGCAGTACTTC.

This CDR3 reads CASSEVGQGFEQYF. The CDR3 DNA follows: TGTGCCAGCAGTGAAGTGGGACAGGGGTTTGAGCAGTACTTC. The chain employs TRBV2 and TRBJ2-7; 10 positions match TRBD1. The CDR3 length is 14 residues. Germline CDR1 SNHLY, CDR2 FYNNEI. Trimming took 1 base from V and 7 from J; bases not matched to a gene: 4.